A selection of T cell receptor beta chains follows, all from one sample in a study of T cell responses to AZD1222 COVID-19 vaccine. Assay used: immunoSEQ multiplex PCR; TCRdb lists only in-frame clones, some missing. The top ten clones hold approximately 3.7% of a sample with about 140,000 clones, approximately 90% of them seen once. The sequenced sample was peripheral blood, obtained 28 days after the second AZD1222 dose. These receptors were collected from an adult who received the AZD1222 COVID-19 vaccine. CDR3s include the opening cysteine and the closing phenylalanine or tryptophan. The D gene is left open where the match is weak. Clone size is given for some rows only: seen once, a few or many times, or a class if the clone is expanded.

clone size: once
D gene: TRBD1
V gene: TRBV7-2
J gene: TRBJ1-6
CDR3 protein: CASSPYQGADSPLHF
CDR3 DNA: TGTGCCAGCAGCCCTTACCAGGGGGCGGATTCACCCCTCCACTTT

clone size: few
D gene: .
V gene: TRBV7-3
J gene: TRBJ2-2
CDR3 protein: CASSRGAQPGELFF
CDR3 DNA: TGTGCCAGCAGCCGCGGGGCCCAGCCCGGGGAGCTGTTTTTT

clone size: .
D gene: .
V gene: TRBV15
J gene: TRBJ2-1
CDR3 protein: CATSRDNEQFF
CDR3 DNA: TGTGCCACCAGTCGGGACAATGAGCAGTTCTTC

clone size: .
D gene: .
V gene: TRBV7-9
J gene: TRBJ1-6
CDR3 protein: CASSLPWADERDSPLHF
CDR3 DNA: TGTGCCAGCAGCTTGCCTTGGGCAGACGAGCGGGATTCACCCCTCCACTTT

clone size: .
D gene: .
V gene: TRBV5-5
J gene: TRBJ2-1
CDR3 protein: CASSLLVDSYNEQFF
CDR3 DNA: TGTGCCAGCAGCTTGTTAGTGGATTCCTACAATGAGCAGTTCTTC

clone size: .
D gene: .
V gene: TRBV18
J gene: TRBJ2-7
CDR3 protein: CASSPSNGLDYEQYF
CDR3 DNA: TGTGCCAGCTCACCGAGTAACGGCTTGGACTACGAGCAGTACTTC

clone size: .
D gene: .
V gene: TRBV10-3
J gene: TRBJ2-7
CDR3 protein: CAISAETSYEQYF
CDR3 DNA: TGTGCCATCAGTGCCGAAACCTCCTACGAGCAGTACTTC

clone size: .
D gene: TRBD1
V gene: TRBV11-2
J gene: TRBJ1-5
CDR3 protein: CASSLAGQGAESSNQPQHF
CDR3 DNA: TGTGCCAGCAGCTTAGCTGGACAGGGGGCCGAATCTAGCAATCAGCCCCAGCATTTT

clone size: .
D gene: .
V gene: TRBV7-9
J gene: TRBJ1-4
CDR3 protein: CASSPFSTGTNEKLFF
CDR3 DNA: TGTGCCAGCAGCCCCTTTTCGACAGGCACTAATGAAAAACTGTTTTTT

clone size: .
D gene: .
V gene: TRBV18
J gene: TRBJ2-3
CDR3 protein: CASSPTGHTDTQYF
CDR3 DNA: TGTGCCAGCTCACCAACAGGGCACACAGATACGCAGTATTTT

clone size: .
D gene: .
V gene: TRBV7-2
J gene: TRBJ2-1
CDR3 protein: CASSLAQGSYNEQFF
CDR3 DNA: TGTGCCAGCAGCTTAGCACAGGGCTCCTACAATGAGCAGTTCTTC

clone size: .
D gene: TRBD2
V gene: TRBV5-1
J gene: TRBJ2-1
CDR3 protein: CASSLATGGSPDEQFF
CDR3 DNA: TGCGCCAGCAGCTTGGCAACAGGCGGGAGTCCCGATGAGCAGTTCTTC

clone size: .
D gene: .
V gene: TRBV5-6
J gene: TRBJ2-7
CDR3 protein: CASSFSYEQYF
CDR3 DNA: TGTGCCAGCAGCTTCAGCTACGAGCAGTACTTC

clone size: .
D gene: .
V gene: TRBV27
J gene: TRBJ1-4
CDR3 protein: CASRSLLLKPGSRNEKLFF
CDR3 DNA: TGTGCCAGCAGAAGTTTATTACTAAAGCCGGGCAGCCGTAATGAAAAACTGTTTTTT

clone size: .
D gene: .
V gene: TRBV7-2
J gene: TRBJ1-2
CDR3 protein: CASSLVAGLCTF
CDR3 DNA: TGTGCCAGCAGCTTAGTCGCCGGACTTTGCACCTTC

clone size: .
D gene: TRBD2
V gene: TRBV7-6
J gene: TRBJ2-7
CDR3 protein: CASSLERGFSYEQYF
CDR3 DNA: TGTGCCAGCAGCCTGGAGCGGGGTTTCTCCTACGAGCAGTACTTC

clone size: .
D gene: .
V gene: TRBV12-3/TRBV12-4
J gene: TRBJ2-2
CDR3 protein: CASSLIYAGELFF
CDR3 DNA: TGTGCCAGCAGTTTGATATATGCCGGGGAGCTGTTTTTT

clone size: .
D gene: .
V gene: TRBV27
J gene: TRBJ2-1
CDR3 protein: CASSFISLGPNNEQFF
CDR3 DNA: TGTGCCAGCAGTTTCATCTCGCTAGGACCCAACAATGAGCAGTTCTTC

clone size: .
D gene: .
V gene: TRBV7-2
J gene: TRBJ1-2
CDR3 protein: CATSRDANYGYTF
CDR3 DNA: TGTGCCACCTCCCGGGACGCGAACTATGGCTACACCTTC

clone size: .
D gene: .
V gene: TRBV29-1
J gene: TRBJ1-2
CDR3 protein: CSVGGQPYGYTF
CDR3 DNA: TGCAGCGTTGGGGGACAACCCTATGGCTACACCTTC

clone size: .
D gene: .
V gene: TRBV10-3
J gene: TRBJ1-2
CDR3 protein: CAISEALQGGYGYTF
CDR3 DNA: TGTGCCATCAGTGAGGCGTTGCAGGGAGGCTATGGCTACACCTTC

clone size: few
D gene: .
V gene: TRBV5-1
J gene: TRBJ1-3
CDR3 protein: CASSLDANTIYF
CDR3 DNA: TGCGCCAGCAGCTTGGATGCTAACACCATATATTTT

clone size: .
D gene: .
V gene: TRBV10-2
J gene: TRBJ2-7
CDR3 protein: CASSGLLPPGRIYEQYF
CDR3 DNA: TGCGCCAGCAGTGGCCTCCTTCCTCCGGGACGAATCTACGAGCAGTACTTC

clone size: .
D gene: .
V gene: TRBV7-3
J gene: TRBJ2-1
CDR3 protein: CASSLIGAYNEQFF
CDR3 DNA: TGTGCCAGCAGCTTAATAGGTGCCTACAATGAGCAGTTCTTC

clone size: .
D gene: .
V gene: TRBV5-1
J gene: TRBJ1-1
CDR3 protein: CASSLEGVGNTEAFF
CDR3 DNA: TGCGCCAGCAGCTTGGAGGGTGTTGGAAACACTGAAGCTTTCTTT

clone size: .
D gene: TRBD1
V gene: TRBV9
J gene: TRBJ2-2
CDR3 protein: CASSGGTGTRTGELFF
CDR3 DNA: TGTGCCAGCAGCGGTGGGACAGGGACGAGAACCGGGGAGCTGTTTTTT

clone size: .
D gene: .
V gene: TRBV5-8
J gene: TRBJ2-2
CDR3 protein: CASSLVVEGPELFF
CDR3 DNA: TGTGCCAGCAGCTTGGTCGTTGAGGGGCCTGAGCTGTTTTTT

clone size: .
D gene: .
V gene: TRBV5-6
J gene: TRBJ1-2
CDR3 protein: CASRQNSGGYTF
CDR3 DNA: TGTGCCAGCAGACAGAACAGCGGCGGCTACACCTTC

clone size: .
D gene: .
V gene: TRBV7-9
J gene: TRBJ1-4
CDR3 protein: CASSLREQGPATNEKLFF
CDR3 DNA: TGTGCCAGCAGCTTAAGGGAGCAGGGGCCCGCAACTAATGAAAAACTGTTTTTT

clone size: .
D gene: .
V gene: TRBV6-2/TRBV6-3
J gene: TRBJ2-7
CDR3 protein: CASSLWDKAYEQYF
CDR3 DNA: TGTGCCAGCAGTCTATGGGACAAAGCCTACGAGCAGTACTTC

clone size: .
D gene: .
V gene: TRBV27
J gene: TRBJ2-7
CDR3 protein: CASSLTARRSYEQYF
CDR3 DNA: TGTGCCAGCAGTTTAACAGCCAGAAGGTCCTACGAGCAGTACTTC

clone size: .
D gene: .
V gene: TRBV28
J gene: TRBJ1-5
CDR3 protein: CASETSRGGYGNQPQHF
CDR3 DNA: TGTGCCAGCGAAACTAGCCGTGGGGGGTACGGCAATCAGCCCCAGCATTTT

clone size: few
D gene: TRBD2
V gene: TRBV12-5
J gene: TRBJ2-1
CDR3 protein: CASAGTGGTYNEQFF
CDR3 DNA: TGTGCTAGTGCCGGAACGGGGGGAACCTACAATGAGCAGTTCTTC

clone size: .
D gene: TRBD2
V gene: TRBV18
J gene: TRBJ2-1
CDR3 protein: CASSLVDRVAGNNEQFF
CDR3 DNA: TGTGCCAGCTCACTCGTGGATCGGGTAGCGGGAAACAATGAGCAGTTCTTC

clone size: .
D gene: TRBD1
V gene: TRBV5-1
J gene: TRBJ2-6
CDR3 protein: CASSLEGDREFSGANVLTF
CDR3 DNA: TGCGCCAGCAGCTTGGAAGGGGACAGGGAGTTCTCTGGGGCCAACGTCCTGACTTTC

clone size: .
D gene: .
V gene: TRBV29-1
J gene: TRBJ1-2
CDR3 protein: CSVEGSGTRGLYGYTF
CDR3 DNA: TGCAGCGTTGAAGGATCCGGTACAAGAGGGTTGTATGGCTACACCTTC

clone size: .
D gene: .
V gene: TRBV9
J gene: TRBJ2-2
CDR3 protein: CASSVLTGSQVPGELFF
CDR3 DNA: TGTGCCAGCAGCGTCCTCACAGGGAGTCAGGTTCCCGGGGAGCTGTTTTTT

clone size: .
D gene: TRBD2
V gene: TRBV7-2
J gene: TRBJ2-5
CDR3 protein: CASSFLPLAGGSGTQYF
CDR3 DNA: TGTGCCAGCAGCTTTTTGCCTTTAGCGGGAGGGTCGGGGACCCAGTACTTC

clone size: .
D gene: .
V gene: TRBV5-1
J gene: TRBJ2-3
CDR3 protein: CASSLAAGSSTDTQYF
CDR3 DNA: TGCGCCAGCAGCTTGGCGGCGGGGAGCAGCACAGATACGCAGTATTTT

clone size: .
D gene: .
V gene: TRBV19
J gene: TRBJ2-3
CDR3 protein: CASSVVADTQYF
CDR3 DNA: TGTGCCAGTAGTGTAGTGGCCGATACGCAGTATTTT

clone size: .
D gene: .
V gene: TRBV7-9
J gene: TRBJ1-5
CDR3 protein: CASSSSGLQPQHF
CDR3 DNA: TGTGCCAGCAGCTCCTCAGGGTTACAGCCCCAGCATTTT

clone size: .
D gene: TRBD1
V gene: TRBV5-1
J gene: TRBJ2-7
CDR3 protein: CASSTTGGTYEQYF
CDR3 DNA: TGCGCCAGCAGCACAACAGGGGGGACCTACGAGCAGTACTTC

clone size: .
D gene: TRBD2
V gene: TRBV27
J gene: TRBJ2-7
CDR3 protein: CASSFLAGEAQYF
CDR3 DNA: TGTGCCAGCAGTTTTCTAGCGGGAGAGGCGCAGTACTTC

clone size: .
D gene: TRBD1
V gene: TRBV2
J gene: TRBJ1-4
CDR3 protein: CASGRGAGTNEKLFF
CDR3 DNA: TGTGCCAGCGGCAGGGGGGCCGGCACTAATGAAAAACTGTTTTTT

clone size: .
D gene: TRBD2
V gene: TRBV27
J gene: TRBJ2-1
CDR3 protein: CSSGRANEQFF
CDR3 DNA: TGTTCTAGCGGGAGGGCTAATGAGCAGTTCTTC

clone size: .
D gene: .
V gene: TRBV18
J gene: TRBJ2-3
CDR3 protein: CASSPPSTDTQYF
CDR3 DNA: TGTGCCAGCTCACCCCCTTCCACAGATACGCAGTATTTT

clone size: .
D gene: TRBD2
V gene: TRBV6-4
J gene: TRBJ2-1
CDR3 protein: CASALTSLNEQFF
CDR3 DNA: TGTGCCAGCGCCCTGACTAGCTTGAATGAGCAGTTCTTC

clone size: .
D gene: .
V gene: TRBV19
J gene: TRBJ1-6
CDR3 protein: CASKDGYNSPLHF
CDR3 DNA: TGTGCCAGTAAGGACGGGTATAATTCACCCCTCCACTTT

clone size: .
D gene: .
V gene: TRBV5-1
J gene: TRBJ2-1
CDR3 protein: CASSLGQVGDEQFF
CDR3 DNA: TGCGCCAGCAGCTTGGGACAGGTAGGGGATGAGCAGTTCTTC

clone size: .
D gene: .
V gene: TRBV4-1
J gene: TRBJ2-3
CDR3 protein: CASSQGGDTQYF
CDR3 DNA: TGCGCCAGCAGCCAAGGGGGAGATACGCAGTATTTT

clone size: .
D gene: TRBD2
V gene: TRBV7-9
J gene: TRBJ2-2
CDR3 protein: CASSLALARESPGELFF
CDR3 DNA: TGTGCCAGCAGCTTAGCGTTGGCGCGGGAGAGCCCCGGGGAGCTGTTTTTT